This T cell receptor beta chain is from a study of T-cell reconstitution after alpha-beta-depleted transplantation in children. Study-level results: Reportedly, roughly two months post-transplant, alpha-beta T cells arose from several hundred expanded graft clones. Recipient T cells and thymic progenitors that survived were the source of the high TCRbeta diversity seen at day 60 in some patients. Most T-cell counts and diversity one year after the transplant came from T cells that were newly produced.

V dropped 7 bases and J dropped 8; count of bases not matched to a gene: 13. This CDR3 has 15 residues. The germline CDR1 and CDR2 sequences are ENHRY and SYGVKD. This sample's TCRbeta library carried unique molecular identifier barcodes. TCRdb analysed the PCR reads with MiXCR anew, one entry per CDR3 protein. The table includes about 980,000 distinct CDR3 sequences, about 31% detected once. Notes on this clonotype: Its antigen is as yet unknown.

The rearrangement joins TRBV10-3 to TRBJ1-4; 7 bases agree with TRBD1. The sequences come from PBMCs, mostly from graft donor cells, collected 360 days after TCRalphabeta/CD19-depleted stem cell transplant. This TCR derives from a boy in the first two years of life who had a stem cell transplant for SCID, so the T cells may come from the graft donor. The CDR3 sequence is CAIKQGPGQSEKLFF. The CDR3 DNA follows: TGTGCCATCAAACAGGGGCCCGGTCAGAGCGAAAAACTGTTTTTT.